The 18 T cell receptor beta chains below were found in one sample sequenced in a study of blood T cell repertoires in COVID-19. Here immunoSEQ multiplex PCR was the method, and the copy in TCRdb shows in-frame clones only, minus some. The table has 110,000 or so clones, about three quarters seen once; the top ten hold approximately 20%. The sequenced sample was peripheral blood. The receptors shown here come from a woman in her 70s with acute or convalescent COVID-19.

This clone was counted between two and nine times. This chain links TRBV19 with TRBJ1-4; a weak D match, TRBD1 (5 bases). Per germline, CDR1 LNHDA and CDR2 SQIVND (reference sequence). Trimming removed 2 bases from V and 12 bases from J, with 19 bases in between. The CDR3 has 15 residues. For the CDR3, the DNA is TGTGCCAGTAGTATAAAGGGACGGCGTCGCGGGGAACTGTTTTTT. It yields the protein CASSIKGRRRGELFF.

The rearrangement joins TRBV14 to TRBJ1-6, with TRBD1 matching over 8 bases. Germline V lookup: CDR1 SGHDN, CDR2 FVKESK. The V and J ends lost 2 bases and 7 bases, in that order; junction bases with no gene match: 7. This CDR3 comprises 16 residues. The CDR3 sequence: CASSQHVGQVNSPLHF. CDR3 nucleotides: TGTGCCAGCAGCCAACATGTGGGACAGGTCAATTCACCCCTCCACTTT.

As for this clone: The junction does not match germline at one end; this may be a read error. The J gene is TRBJ1-2, the V gene TRBV19; 9 positions agree with TRBD1. Germline V lookup: CDR1 LNHDA, CDR2 SQIVND (reference sequence). The CDR3 covers 19 residues. The CDR3 reads CASSIADRGTRGIVSGYIF. The CDR3, as DNA: TGTGCCAGTAGTATAGCCGACAGGGGGACCAGAGGGATAGTAAGTGGCTACATCTTC.

The J gene is TRBJ1-3, the V gene TRBV7-2; unclear D gene. Germline V CDR1 and CDR2: SGHTA, FQGNSA. V was cut by 5 bases and J by 0 bases, with 14 bases left in between. The CDR3 sequence is 16 residues long. The CDR3 here is CASSLRGQNSGNTIYF. The CDR3 DNA is TGTGCCAGCAGCCTTCGTGGGCAGAACTCTGGAAACACCATATATTTT.

This clone was found a few times. This chain joins TRBV5-1 and TRBJ2-5; TRBD2 agrees at 7 bases. V shed 1 base, J shed 1 base, and the junction held 10 bases outside the gene matches. This CDR3 has 17 residues. Germline V gene data show CDR1 as SGHRS and CDR2 as YFSETQ. The CDR3 nucleotides are TGCGCCAGCAGCTTGACAGGTACCGGCGGGGGCCAAGAGACCCAGTACTTC. Translation gives CASSLTGTGGGQETQYF.

This chain uses TRBV5-1 with TRBJ2-5, with a weak D call TRBD1 (6 bases). This CDR3 contains 14 residues. V lost 3 bases to trimming and J lost 1 base, with 10 bases between them. Germline CDR1 and CDR2: SGHRS and YFSETQ. Here the CDR3 reads CASSYRVTQETQYF. CDR3 in DNA: TGCGCCAGCAGCTACAGGGTTACCCAAGAGACCCAGTACTTC.

The DNA for the CDR3 is TGTGCCAGCAGCTTACGGGATAACACTGAAGCTTTCTTT. It is translated as CASSLRDNTEAFF. The chain employs TRBV7-9 and TRBJ1-1; D gene uncertain. CDR3 size: 13 residues. Per the germline V gene, CDR1 is SEHNR and CDR2 is FQNEAQ (reference sequence). V lost 2 bases, J lost 2 bases, and 6 bases lay in between.

The sample holds a few counts of this clone. The chain has TRBV5-6 and TRBJ2-3; no definite D call. Germline CDR1 is SGHDT and CDR2 is YYEEEE. There are 16 residues in the CDR3. V lost 0 bases, J lost 3 bases, and 14 bases lay in between. In DNA, the CDR3 is TGTGCCAGCAGCTTGGCGGTGGTCCCCCGGACAGATACGCAGTATTTT. It codes for CASSLAVVPRTDTQYF. Combining the CDR3 with reference TRBV5-6 and TRBJ2-3 gives the whole variable domain DAGVTQSPTHLIKTRGQQVTLRCSPKSGHDTVSWYQQALGQGPQFIFQYYEEEERQRGNFPDRFSGHQFPNYSSELNVNALLLGDSALYLCASSLAVVPRTDTQYFGPGTRLTVL.

This chain links TRBV10-3 with TRBJ2-1; TRBD2 matches at 12 bases. Trimming took 11 bases from V and 6 from J; bases not matched to a gene: 5. The germline V gene has CDR1 ENHRY and CDR2 SYGVKD. This CDR3 spans 13 amino acids. For the CDR3, the DNA is TGTGCCCACACTAGCGGGGGGTTCAATGAGCAGTTCTTC. Its protein product is CAHTSGGFNEQFF.

The sample holds a few counts of this clone. V gene TRBV5-1 combines with J gene TRBJ1-6; D call uncertain. V was shortened by 0 bases and J by 4 bases, with 11 bases between the two germline ends. The length of the CDR3 is 16 residues. The germline V gene encodes CDR1 SGHRS and CDR2 YFSETQ. CDR3 DNA sequence: TGCGCCAGCAGCTTGGGAGGACTGTGGTATAATTCACCCCTCCACTTT. It translates to CASSLGGLWYNSPLHF.

The chain recombines TRBV18 with TRBJ1-2, with 9 bases matching TRBD1. CDR3 size: 13 residues. With V trimmed by 2 bases and J by 5 bases, 0 bases remained unmatched. Looked up from germline, CDR1 is KGHSH and CDR2 is LQKENI. DNA for the CDR3: TGTGCCAGCTCACCAGACAGGGGGTATGGCTACACCTTC. Its protein product is CASSPDRGYGYTF.

This clone was seen just once. This chain uses TRBV12-3 or TRBV12-4 with TRBJ2-7; D gene uncertain. V dropped 1 base and J dropped 1 base, with 5 bases sitting between them. The CDR3 contains 13 residues. The CDR3 is CASSLGRSYEQYF. CDR3 sequence (DNA): TGTGCCAGCAGTTTAGGCCGGTCCTACGAGCAGTACTTC.

The genes are TRBV6-2 or TRBV6-3 and TRBJ2-1; 7 bases are a match to TRBD1. This CDR3 is 15 amino acids long. The J segment lost 6 bases and the V segment lost 1 base, leaving 6 bases of the junction unmatched. From germline, CDR1 is MNHEY and CDR2 SVGEGT. CDR3 amino acids: CASSYYRTGINEQFF. CDR3 sequence (DNA): TGTGCCAGCAGTTACTACCGGACAGGCATCAATGAGCAGTTCTTC.

The rearrangement uses TRBV15 and TRBJ1-1; 8 nucleotides line up with TRBD1. CDR3 size: 15 residues. Germline lookup yields CDR1 LNHNV and CDR2 YYDKDF (reference sequence). J was trimmed by 2 bases and V by 6 bases; bases with no gene match: 8. CDR3 protein: CATSSRTGLNTEAFF. The CDR3 DNA sequence: TGTGCCACCAGTTCGCGGACAGGGCTTAACACTGAAGCTTTCTTT.

The gene calls are TRBV5-5 and TRBJ1-2; 9 bases are a match to TRBD1. This CDR3 has 14 residues. Germline-derived CDR1 and CDR2 are SGHKS and YYEKEE (reference sequence). V lost 2 bases to trimming and J lost 5 bases; unmatched junction nucleotides: 4. This CDR3 is CASSFPGTGYGYTF. DNA for the CDR3: TGTGCCAGCAGCTTTCCCGGGACAGGGTATGGCTACACCTTC.

The genes are TRBV30 and TRBJ1-2, with D uncertain. The V gene's germline CDR1 is GTSNPN and CDR2 SVGIG (reference sequence). The V and J ends lost 4 bases and 7 bases respectively, with 16 bases between them. There are 13 residues in the CDR3. The CDR3 sequence is CAWIQPAGGGYTF. The DNA of the CDR3 is TGTGCCTGGATCCAGCCGGCTGGCGGTGGCTACACCTTC.

The chain uses TRBV19 and TRBJ1-4; TRBD1 agrees at 8 bases. CDR1 is LNHDA and CDR2 is SQIVND in the germline V gene (reference sequence). The trim removed 8 bases at V and 7 bases at J, leaving 9 bases unmatched. The CDR3 runs to 14 residues. CDR3 bases: TGTGCCAGTCGCGACAGGGGCGCGAGTGAAAAACTGTTTTTT. Amino acids: CASRDRGASEKLFF.

V is TRBV25-1 and J is TRBJ1-3; TRBD1 agrees at 7 bases. The germline CDR1 and CDR2 sequences are MGHDK and SYGVNS. The junction had 10 bases not matched to a gene; V was cut back by 4 bases and J by 1 base. The CDR3 runs 17 residues. The CDR3 DNA sequence: TGTGCCAGCAGTGCCACTACAGGGGACCCTTCTGGAAACACCATATATTTT. Protein: CASSATTGDPSGNTIYF.